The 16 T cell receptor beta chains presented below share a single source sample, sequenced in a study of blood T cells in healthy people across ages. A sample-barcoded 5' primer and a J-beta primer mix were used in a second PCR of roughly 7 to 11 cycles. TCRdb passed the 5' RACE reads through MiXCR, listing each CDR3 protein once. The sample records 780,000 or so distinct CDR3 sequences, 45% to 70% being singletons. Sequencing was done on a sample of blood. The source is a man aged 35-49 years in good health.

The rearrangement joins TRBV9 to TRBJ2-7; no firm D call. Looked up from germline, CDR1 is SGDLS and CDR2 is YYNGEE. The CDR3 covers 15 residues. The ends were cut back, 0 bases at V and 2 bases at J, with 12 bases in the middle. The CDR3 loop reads CASSVAREPTYEQYF. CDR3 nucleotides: TGTGCCAGCAGCGTAGCGCGAGAGCCCACCTACGAGCAGTACTTC.

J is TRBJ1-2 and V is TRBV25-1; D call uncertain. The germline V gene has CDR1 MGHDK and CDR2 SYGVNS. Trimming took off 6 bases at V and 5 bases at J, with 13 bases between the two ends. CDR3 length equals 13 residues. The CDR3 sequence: CASSRGPTYGYTF. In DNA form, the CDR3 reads TGTGCCAGCAGCAGAGGCCCGACTTATGGCTACACCTTC.

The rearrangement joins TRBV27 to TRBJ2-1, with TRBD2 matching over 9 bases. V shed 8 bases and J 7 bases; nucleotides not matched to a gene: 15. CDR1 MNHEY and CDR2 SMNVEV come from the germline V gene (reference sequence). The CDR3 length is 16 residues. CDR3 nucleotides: TGTGCCAGCGCCCTAGGGGCGGGGGGGCCCAGGAATGAGCAGTTCTTC. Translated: CASALGAGGPRNEQFF.

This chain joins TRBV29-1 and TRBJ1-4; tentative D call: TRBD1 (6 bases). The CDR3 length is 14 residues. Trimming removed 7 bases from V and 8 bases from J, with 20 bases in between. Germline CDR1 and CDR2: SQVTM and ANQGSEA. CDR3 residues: CSAEITGSSEKLFF. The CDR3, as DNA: TGCAGCGCCGAGATAACAGGGAGCAGCGAAAAACTGTTTTTT.

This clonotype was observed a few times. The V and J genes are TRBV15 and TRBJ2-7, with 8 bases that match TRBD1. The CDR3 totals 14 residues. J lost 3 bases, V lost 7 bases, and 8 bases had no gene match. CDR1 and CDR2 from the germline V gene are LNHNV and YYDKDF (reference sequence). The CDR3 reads CATNPGQAYYEQYF. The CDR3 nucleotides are TGTGCCACCAATCCGGGACAGGCCTACTACGAGCAGTACTTC.

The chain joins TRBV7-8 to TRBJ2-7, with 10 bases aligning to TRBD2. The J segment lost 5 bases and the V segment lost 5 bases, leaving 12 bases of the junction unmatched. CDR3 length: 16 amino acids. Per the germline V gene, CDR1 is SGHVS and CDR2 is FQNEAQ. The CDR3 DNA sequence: TGTGCCAGCAGCCTCCGGACAGCTAGCGGGAGTAACGAGCAGTACTTC. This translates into CASSLRTASGSNEQYF.

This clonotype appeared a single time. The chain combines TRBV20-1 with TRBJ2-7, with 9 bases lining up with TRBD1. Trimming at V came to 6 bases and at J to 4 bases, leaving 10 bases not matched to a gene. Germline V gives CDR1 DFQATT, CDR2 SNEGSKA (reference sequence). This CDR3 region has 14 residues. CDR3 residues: CSAKEPTGGYEQYF. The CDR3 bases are TGCAGTGCGAAGGAACCGACAGGGGGGTACGAGCAGTACTTC.

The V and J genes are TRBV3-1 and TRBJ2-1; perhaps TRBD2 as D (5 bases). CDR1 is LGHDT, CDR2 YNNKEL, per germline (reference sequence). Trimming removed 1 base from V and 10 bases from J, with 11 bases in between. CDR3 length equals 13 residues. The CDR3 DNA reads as TGTGCCAGCAGCCAAGTAGCGAACGGGGAGCAGTTCTTC. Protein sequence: CASSQVANGEQFF.

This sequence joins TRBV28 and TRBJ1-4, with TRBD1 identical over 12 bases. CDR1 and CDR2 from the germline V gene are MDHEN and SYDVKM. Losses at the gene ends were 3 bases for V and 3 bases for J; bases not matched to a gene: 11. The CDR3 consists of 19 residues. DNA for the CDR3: TGTGCCAGCAGTTTCCCGGGACAGGGGGCTCTGGTGGCTAATGAAAAACTGTTTTTT. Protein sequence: CASSFPGQGALVANEKLFF.

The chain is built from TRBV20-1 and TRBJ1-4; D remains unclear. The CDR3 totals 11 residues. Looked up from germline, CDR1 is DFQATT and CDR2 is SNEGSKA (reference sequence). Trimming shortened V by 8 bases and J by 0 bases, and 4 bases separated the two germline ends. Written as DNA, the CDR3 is TGCAGTTCTGCAACTAATGAAAAACTGTTTTTT. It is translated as CSSATNEKLFF.

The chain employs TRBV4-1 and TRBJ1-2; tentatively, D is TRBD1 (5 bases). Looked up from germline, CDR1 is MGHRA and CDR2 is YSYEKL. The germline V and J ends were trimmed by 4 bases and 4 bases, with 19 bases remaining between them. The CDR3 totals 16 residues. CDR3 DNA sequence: TGCGCCAGCAGCCCAGCCGGGGGATCTGTCTCCTATGGCTACACCTTC. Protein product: CASSPAGGSVSYGYTF.

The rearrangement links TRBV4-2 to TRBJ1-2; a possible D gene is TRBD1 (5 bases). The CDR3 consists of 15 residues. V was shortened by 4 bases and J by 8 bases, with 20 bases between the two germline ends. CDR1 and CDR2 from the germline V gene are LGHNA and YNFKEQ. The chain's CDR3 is CASSREEQATWGYTF. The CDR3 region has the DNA TGTGCCAGCAGCCGAGAGGAACAGGCTACCTGGGGCTACACCTTC.

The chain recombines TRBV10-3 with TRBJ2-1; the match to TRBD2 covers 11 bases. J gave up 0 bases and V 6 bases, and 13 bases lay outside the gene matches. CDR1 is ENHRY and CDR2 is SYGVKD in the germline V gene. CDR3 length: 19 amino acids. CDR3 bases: TGTGCCATCAGCAATAGACTAGCGGGAACCGCGAGCTCCTACAATGAGCAGTTCTTC. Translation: CAISNRLAGTASSYNEQFF.

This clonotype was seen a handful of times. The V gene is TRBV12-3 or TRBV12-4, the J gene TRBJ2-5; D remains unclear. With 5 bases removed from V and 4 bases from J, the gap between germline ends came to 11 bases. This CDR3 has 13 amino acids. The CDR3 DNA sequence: TGTGCCAGCAGTCCAAAGGCTAGAGAGACCCAGTACTTC. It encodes CASSPKARETQYF.

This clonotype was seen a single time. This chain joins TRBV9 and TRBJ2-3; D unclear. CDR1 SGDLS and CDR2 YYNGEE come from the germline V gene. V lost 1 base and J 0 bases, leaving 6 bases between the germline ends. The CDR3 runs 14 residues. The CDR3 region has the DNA TGTGCCAGCAGCGTAACACCGAGCACAGATACGCAGTATTTT. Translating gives CASSVTPSTDTQYF. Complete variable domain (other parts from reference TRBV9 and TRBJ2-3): DSGVTQTPKHLITATGQRVTLRCSPRSGDLSVYWYQQSLDQGLQFLIQYYNGEERAKGNILERFSAQQFPDLHSELNLSSLELGDSALYFCASSVTPSTDTQYFGPGTRLTVL.

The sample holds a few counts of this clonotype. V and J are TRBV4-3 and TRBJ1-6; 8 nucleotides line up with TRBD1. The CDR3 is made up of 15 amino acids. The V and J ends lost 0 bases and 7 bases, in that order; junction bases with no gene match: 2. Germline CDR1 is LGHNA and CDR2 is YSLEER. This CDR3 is CASSQETGANSPLHF. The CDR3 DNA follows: TGCGCCAGCAGCCAAGAGACAGGGGCGAATTCACCCCTCCACTTT.